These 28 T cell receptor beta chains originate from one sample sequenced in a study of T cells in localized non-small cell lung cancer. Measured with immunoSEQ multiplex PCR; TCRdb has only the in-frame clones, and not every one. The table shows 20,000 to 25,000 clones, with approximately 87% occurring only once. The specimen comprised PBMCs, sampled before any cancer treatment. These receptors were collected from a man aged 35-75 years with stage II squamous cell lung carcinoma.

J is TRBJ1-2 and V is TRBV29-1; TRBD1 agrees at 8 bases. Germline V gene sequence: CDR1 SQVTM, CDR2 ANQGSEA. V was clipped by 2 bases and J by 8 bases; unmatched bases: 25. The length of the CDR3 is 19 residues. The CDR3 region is CSVEKGYDRGTFSRRGYTF. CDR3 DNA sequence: TGCAGCGTTGAAAAGGGCTACGACAGGGGAACGTTTTCTCGTAGAGGCTACACCTTC.

CDR3 bases: TGTGCCTGGAGTCGGGATTCACCCCTCCACTTT. Its protein is CAWSRDSPLHF. The V call is TRBV30, the J call TRBJ1-6, with D uncertain. The V gene lost 2 bases and the J gene lost 8 bases, with 4 bases spanning the gap. The length of the CDR3 is 11 residues. Germline V gene sequence: CDR1 GTSNPN, CDR2 SVGIG (reference sequence).

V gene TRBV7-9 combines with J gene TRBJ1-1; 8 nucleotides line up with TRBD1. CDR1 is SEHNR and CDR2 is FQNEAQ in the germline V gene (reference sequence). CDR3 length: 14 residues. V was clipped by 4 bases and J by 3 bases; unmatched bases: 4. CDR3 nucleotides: TGTGCCAGCAGCTCGGGGACAGGCCACACTGAAGCTTTCTTT. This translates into CASSSGTGHTEAFF.

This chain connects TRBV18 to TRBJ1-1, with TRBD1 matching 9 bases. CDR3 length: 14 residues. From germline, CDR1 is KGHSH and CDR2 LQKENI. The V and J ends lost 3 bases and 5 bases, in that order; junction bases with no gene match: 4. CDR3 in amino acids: CASSPEQGATEAFF. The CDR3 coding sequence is TGTGCCAGCTCACCCGAACAGGGGGCGACTGAAGCTTTCTTT.

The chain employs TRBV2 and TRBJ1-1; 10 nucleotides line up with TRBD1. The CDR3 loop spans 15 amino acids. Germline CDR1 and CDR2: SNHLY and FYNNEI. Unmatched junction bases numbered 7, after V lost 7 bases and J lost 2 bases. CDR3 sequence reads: CASTRDRGPNTEAFF. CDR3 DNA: TGTGCCAGCACGCGGGACAGGGGCCCAAACACTGAAGCTTTCTTT.

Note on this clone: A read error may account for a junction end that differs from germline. DNA for the CDR3: TGTGCTAGCAGCTCGACTGACAGAGAGACCCAGTACTTC. Protein: CASSSTDRETQYF. The V call is TRBV7-7, the J call TRBJ2-5; D perhaps matches TRBD1 (5 bases). There are 13 residues in the CDR3. Germline V gene data show CDR1 as SSHAT and CDR2 as FNYEAQ (reference sequence).

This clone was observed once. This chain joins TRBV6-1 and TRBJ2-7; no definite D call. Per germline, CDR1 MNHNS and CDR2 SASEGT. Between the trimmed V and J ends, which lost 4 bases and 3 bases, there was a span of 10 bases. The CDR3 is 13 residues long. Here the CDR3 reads CASSGDTLYEQYF. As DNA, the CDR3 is TGTGCCAGCAGTGGCGACACCCTCTACGAGCAGTACTTC.

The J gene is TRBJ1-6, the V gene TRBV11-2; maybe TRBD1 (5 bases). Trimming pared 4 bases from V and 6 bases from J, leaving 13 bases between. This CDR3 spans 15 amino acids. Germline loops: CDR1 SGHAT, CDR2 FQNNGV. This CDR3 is CASSSLGAGNSPLHF. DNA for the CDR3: TGTGCCAGCAGCTCATTAGGGGCAGGTAATTCACCCCTCCACTTT.

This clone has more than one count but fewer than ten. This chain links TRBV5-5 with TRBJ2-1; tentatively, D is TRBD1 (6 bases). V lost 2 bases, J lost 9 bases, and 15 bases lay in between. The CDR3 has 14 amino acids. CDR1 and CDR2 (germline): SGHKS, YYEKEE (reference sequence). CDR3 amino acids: CASSFKDSAGEQFF. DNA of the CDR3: TGTGCCAGCAGCTTTAAGGACAGCGCGGGTGAGCAGTTCTTC. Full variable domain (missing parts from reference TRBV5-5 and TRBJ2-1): DAGVTQSPTHLIKTRGQQVTLRCSPISGHKSVSWYQQVLGQGPQFIFQYYEKEERGRGNFPDRFSARQFPNYSSELNVNALLLGDSALYLCASSFKDSAGEQFFGPGTRLTVL.

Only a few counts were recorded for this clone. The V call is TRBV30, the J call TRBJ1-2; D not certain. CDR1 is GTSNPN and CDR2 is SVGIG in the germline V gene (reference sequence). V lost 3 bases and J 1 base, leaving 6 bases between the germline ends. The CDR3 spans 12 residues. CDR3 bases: TGTGCCTGGAGGCCAGTTAACTATGGCTACACCTTC. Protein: CAWRPVNYGYTF.

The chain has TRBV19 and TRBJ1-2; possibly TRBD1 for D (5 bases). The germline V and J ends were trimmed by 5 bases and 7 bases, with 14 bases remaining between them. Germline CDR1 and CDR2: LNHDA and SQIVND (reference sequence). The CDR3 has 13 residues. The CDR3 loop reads CASSEDSFRGYTF. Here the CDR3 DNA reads TGTGCCAGTAGTGAAGACAGTTTTCGTGGCTACACCTTC.

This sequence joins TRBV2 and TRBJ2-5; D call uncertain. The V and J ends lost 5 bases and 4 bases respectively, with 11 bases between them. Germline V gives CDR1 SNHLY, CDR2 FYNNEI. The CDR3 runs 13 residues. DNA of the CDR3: TGTGCCAGCAGTAACCCAGTATCAGAGACCCAGTACTTC. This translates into CASSNPVSETQYF.

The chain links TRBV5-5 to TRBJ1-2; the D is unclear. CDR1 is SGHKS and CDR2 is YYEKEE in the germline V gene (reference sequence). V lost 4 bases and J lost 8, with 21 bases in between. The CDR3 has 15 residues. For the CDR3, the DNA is TGTGCCAGCAGCCCCGAACTGCGGGGAAGGGAAGGCTACACCTTC. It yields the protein CASSPELRGREGYTF.

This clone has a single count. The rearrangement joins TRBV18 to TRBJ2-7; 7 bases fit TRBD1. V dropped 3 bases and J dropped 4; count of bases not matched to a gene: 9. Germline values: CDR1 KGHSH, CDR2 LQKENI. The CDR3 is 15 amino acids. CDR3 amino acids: CASSPSQGVVYEQYF. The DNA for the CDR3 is TGTGCCAGCTCACCTTCTCAGGGGGTAGTGTACGAGCAGTACTTC.

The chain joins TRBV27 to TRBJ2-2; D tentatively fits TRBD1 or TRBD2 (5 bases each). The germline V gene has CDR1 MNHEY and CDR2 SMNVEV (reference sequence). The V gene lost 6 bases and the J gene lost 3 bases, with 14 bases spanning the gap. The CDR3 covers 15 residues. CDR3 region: CASSPEGHYTGELFF. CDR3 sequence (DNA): TGTGCCAGCAGCCCCGAGGGGCATTACACCGGGGAGCTGTTTTTT.

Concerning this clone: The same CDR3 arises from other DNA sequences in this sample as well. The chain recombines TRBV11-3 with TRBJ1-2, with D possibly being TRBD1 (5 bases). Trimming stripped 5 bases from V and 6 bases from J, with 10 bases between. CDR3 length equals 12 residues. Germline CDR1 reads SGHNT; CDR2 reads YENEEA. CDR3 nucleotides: TGTGCCAGCAGCCCAGGGACGGATGGCTACACCTTC. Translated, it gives CASSPGTDGYTF.

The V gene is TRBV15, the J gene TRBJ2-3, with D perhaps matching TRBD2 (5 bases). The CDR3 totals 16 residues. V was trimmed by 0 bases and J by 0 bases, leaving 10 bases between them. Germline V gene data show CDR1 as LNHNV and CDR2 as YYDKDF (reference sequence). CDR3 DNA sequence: TGTGCCACCAGCAGAGAGAGGGTTATGAGCACAGATACGCAGTATTTT. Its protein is CATSRERVMSTDTQYF.

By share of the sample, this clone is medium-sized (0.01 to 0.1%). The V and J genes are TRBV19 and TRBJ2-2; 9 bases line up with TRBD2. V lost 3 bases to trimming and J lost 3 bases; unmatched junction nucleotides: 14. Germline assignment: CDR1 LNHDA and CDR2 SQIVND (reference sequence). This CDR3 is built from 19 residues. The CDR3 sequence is CASSIDSGGPFSDTGELFF. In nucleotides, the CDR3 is TGTGCCAGTAGTATCGATAGCGGGGGCCCATTCTCGGACACCGGGGAGCTGTTTTTT.

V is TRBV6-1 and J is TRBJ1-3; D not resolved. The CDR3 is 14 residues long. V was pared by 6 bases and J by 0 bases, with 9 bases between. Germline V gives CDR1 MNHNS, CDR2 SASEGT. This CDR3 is CASSPNSSGNTIYF. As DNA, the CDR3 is TGTGCCAGCAGCCCCAACTCCTCTGGAAACACCATATATTTT.

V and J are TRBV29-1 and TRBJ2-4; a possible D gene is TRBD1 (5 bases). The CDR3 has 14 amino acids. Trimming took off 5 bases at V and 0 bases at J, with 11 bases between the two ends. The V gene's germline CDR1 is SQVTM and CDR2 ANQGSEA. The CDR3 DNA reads TGCAGCGTTCGACAGACCTTAGCCAAAAACATTCAGTACTTC. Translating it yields CSVRQTLAKNIQYF.

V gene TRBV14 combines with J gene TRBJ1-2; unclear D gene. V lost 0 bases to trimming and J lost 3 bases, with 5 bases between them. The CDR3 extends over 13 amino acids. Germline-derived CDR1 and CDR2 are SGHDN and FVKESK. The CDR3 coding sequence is TGTGCCAGCAGCCAAGAAGGGTACTATGGCTACACCTTC. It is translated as CASSQEGYYGYTF.

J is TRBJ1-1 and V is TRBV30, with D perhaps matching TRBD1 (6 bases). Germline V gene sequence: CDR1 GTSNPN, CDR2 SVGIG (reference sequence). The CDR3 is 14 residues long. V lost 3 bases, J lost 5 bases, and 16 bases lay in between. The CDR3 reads CAWSLKGGGTEAFF. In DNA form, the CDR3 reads TGTGCCTGGAGCCTAAAGGGGGGAGGAACTGAAGCTTTCTTT.

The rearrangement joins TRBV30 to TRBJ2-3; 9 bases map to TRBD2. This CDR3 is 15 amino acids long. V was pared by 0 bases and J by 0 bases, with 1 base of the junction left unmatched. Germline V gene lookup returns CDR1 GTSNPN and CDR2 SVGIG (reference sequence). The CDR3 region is CAWSVAGGSTDTQYF. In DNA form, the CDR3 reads TGTGCCTGGAGTGTAGCGGGAGGTAGCACAGATACGCAGTATTTT.

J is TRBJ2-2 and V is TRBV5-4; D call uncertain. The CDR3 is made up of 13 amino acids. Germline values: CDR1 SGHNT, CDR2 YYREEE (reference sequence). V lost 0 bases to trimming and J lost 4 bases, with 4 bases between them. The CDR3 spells CASSLDPTGELFF. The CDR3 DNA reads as TGTGCCAGCAGCTTGGATCCCACCGGGGAGCTGTTTTTT.

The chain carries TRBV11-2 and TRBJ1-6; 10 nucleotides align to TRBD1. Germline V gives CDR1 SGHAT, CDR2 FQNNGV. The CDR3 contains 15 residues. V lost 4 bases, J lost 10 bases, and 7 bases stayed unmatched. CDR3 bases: TGTGCCAGCAGCTCCGGACAGGGGGTAGAATCACCCCTCCACTTT. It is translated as CASSSGQGVESPLHF.

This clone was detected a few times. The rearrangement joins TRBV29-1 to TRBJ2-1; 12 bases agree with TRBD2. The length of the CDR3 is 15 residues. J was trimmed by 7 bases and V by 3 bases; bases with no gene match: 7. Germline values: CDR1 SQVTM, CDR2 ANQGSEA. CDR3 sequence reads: CSVDLTSGRSNEQFF. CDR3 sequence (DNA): TGCAGCGTTGACCTGACTAGCGGGAGATCGAATGAGCAGTTCTTC.

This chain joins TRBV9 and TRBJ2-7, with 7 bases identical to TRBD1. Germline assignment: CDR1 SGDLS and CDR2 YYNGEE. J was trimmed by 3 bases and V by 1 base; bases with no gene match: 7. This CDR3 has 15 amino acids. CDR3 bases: TGTGCCAGCAGCGTAACGGCAGGGGGTGGCTACGAGCAGTACTTC. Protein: CASSVTAGGGYEQYF.

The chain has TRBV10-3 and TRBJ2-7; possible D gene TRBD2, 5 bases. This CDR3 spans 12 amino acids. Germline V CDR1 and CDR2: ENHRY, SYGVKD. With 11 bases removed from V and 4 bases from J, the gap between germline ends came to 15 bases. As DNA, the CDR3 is TGTGCCTCAGCTCCTAGGGAGTACGAGCAGTACTTC. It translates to CASAPREYEQYF.